This T cell receptor (beta chain) was captured in a study of siplizumab effects on memory and regulatory T cells. Study results and caveats: Naive T cells appeared more varied than memory cells and looked like key alloresponse contributors. Controls had around 25% Treg-derived mappable alloreactive CD4+ clones on average, versus approximately 70% with siplizumab. An assignable naive or memory phenotype was lacking in roughly 75-96% of proliferating CD4+ or CD8+ clones.

Measured with immunoSEQ multiplex PCR; TCRdb has only the in-frame clones, and not every one. The table shows over 65,000 clones, with 93% occurring only once. This CDR3 contains 14 residues. Trimming pared 2 bases from V and 3 bases from J, leaving 12 bases between. The germline gives CDR1 SGHNT, CDR2 YYREEE (reference sequence). With regard to this clone: The target antigen is unknown.

The sequenced sample was CD8+ T cells sorted from blood. The chain recombines TRBV5-4 with TRBJ2-7; D is possibly TRBD1 (6 bases). This TCR was recovered from a human donor in good health. CDR3 in DNA: TGTGCCAGCAGCTTAATGGGGGCGGTCTACGAGCAGTACTTC. As protein: CASSLMGAVYEQYF.